The present T cell receptor beta chain was sequenced within a study of T-cell memory formation after mild COVID-19. Whole-study context: TCR clusters showed largely donor specificity. Study outcomes and limitations: Confirmation was lacking for SARS-CoV-2 specificity of second-wave clones that peaked on day 37.

This clonotype was counted a few times. Its target is not known. This CDR3 spans 15 amino acids. V lost 4 bases and J lost 4; bases outside the gene matches: 8. Germline CDR1 and CDR2: SQVTM and ANQGSEA. TCR alpha and TCR beta cDNA libraries with sample barcodes and UMIs came from 5'RACE using constant-segment primers. In TCRdb, the 5' RACE reads were re-called with MiXCR into one record per CDR3 protein. The sample contains hundreds of thousands of distinct CDR3 sequences, about 24% of which appear only once. The sequenced sample consisted of PBMCs or a T cell subset sorted from them (not recorded which). The chain carries TRBV29-1 and TRBJ1-5, with 9 bases fitting TRBD1. This clonotype originated in an adult woman who had mild COVID-19 (a few samples of this study predate the infection). Cell type and time point are not known. CDR3 DNA: TGCAGCGTTGTAGTATCTGGGACAGGGAATCAGCCCCAGCATTTT. The encoded protein is CSVVVSGTGNQPQHF.